The 16 T cell receptor beta chains below were found in one sample sequenced in a study of shared clonotypes between healthy human individuals. Only in-frame clones appear in the TCRdb table, and some are missing; sequencing was by immunoSEQ multiplex PCR. The data show around 690,000 clones, around 90% seen once. Material: memory CD8+ T cells from PBMCs. Subset meaning: CD45RO+ cells pooled with CCR7-negative TemRA cells. Receptors were obtained from a man in his late teens or twenties in good health. Some clones in this sample may be carry-over from other donors' samples.

The table lists this clone with a count of one. The V and J genes are TRBV28 and TRBJ1-1, with D perhaps TRBD1 (6 bases). This CDR3 has 17 amino acids. Per the germline V gene, CDR1 is MDHEN and CDR2 is SYDVKM. V lost 0 bases to trimming and J lost 0 bases, with 14 bases between them. CDR3 region: CASSLWRDTLLNTEAFF. The CDR3, as DNA: TGTGCCAGCAGTTTATGGCGGGACACTTTACTGAACACTGAAGCTTTCTTT.

The chain couples TRBV7-8 to TRBJ2-2; D might be TRBD1 (5 bases). The CDR3 runs 12 residues. The germline V gene has CDR1 SGHVS and CDR2 FQNEAQ. The germline V and J ends were trimmed by 5 bases and 7 bases, with 8 bases remaining between them. This CDR3 reads CASSPGRGELFF. CDR3 bases: TGTGCCAGCAGCCCAGGGCGCGGGGAGCTGTTTTTT.

The chain combines TRBV7-8 with TRBJ1-5; TRBD1 matches at 7 bases. J gave up 2 bases and V 5 bases, and 3 bases lay outside the gene matches. The CDR3 runs 14 residues. CDR1 is SGHVS and CDR2 is FQNEAQ in the germline V gene. DNA of the CDR3: TGTGCCAGCAGCCCCACAGGGGGCAATCAGCCCCAGCATTTT. Its protein is CASSPTGGNQPQHF. Full variable domain (rest looked up from reference TRBV7-8 and TRBJ1-5): GAGVSQSPRYKVAKRGQDVALRCDPISGHVSLFWYQQALGQGPEFLTYFQNEAQLDKSGLPSDRFFAERPEGSVSTLKIQRTQQEDSAVYLCASSPTGGNQPQHFGDGTRLSIL.

V usage is TRBV13 and J usage is TRBJ2-7; a weak D match, TRBD2 (6 bases). CDR3 length: 15 residues. The germline V and J ends were trimmed by 2 bases and 3 bases, with 14 bases remaining between them. Per the germline V gene, CDR1 is PRHDT and CDR2 is FYEKMQ (reference sequence). The CDR3, as DNA: TGTGCCAGCAGCTTAAGTTCACGGGGGTACTACGAGCAGTACTTC. Its translation is CASSLSSRGYYEQYF.

This clone was counted a single time. Other DNA sequences within the sample encode an identical CDR3. V gene TRBV27 combines with J gene TRBJ2-7; D possibly corresponds to TRBD1 (5 bases). V lost 3 bases and J 5 bases, leaving 8 bases between the germline ends. CDR1 and CDR2 from the germline V gene are MNHEY and SMNVEV (reference sequence). This CDR3 spans 12 amino acids. As DNA, the CDR3 is TGTGCCAGCAGTTTGTTAGGGGACGAGCAGTACTTC. It specifies CASSLLGDEQYF.

The V gene is TRBV5-1, the J gene TRBJ2-1, with TRBD2 as a possible D gene (6 bases). CDR3 length equals 14 residues. Trimming shortened V by 2 bases and J by 8 bases, and 14 bases separated the two germline ends. CDR1 is SGHRS and CDR2 is YFSETQ in the germline V gene. The CDR3 nucleotides are TGCGCCAGCAGCTTAAAGCGGAGGGGCTATGAGCAGTTCTTC. Protein product: CASSLKRRGYEQFF. Complete variable domain (other parts from reference TRBV5-1 and TRBJ2-1): KAGVTQTPRYLIKTRGQQVTLSCSPISGHRSVSWYQQTPGQGLQFLFEYFSETQRNKGNFPGRFSGRQFSNSRSEMNVSTLELGDSALYLCASSLKRRGYEQFFGPGTRLTVL.

V usage is TRBV27 and J usage is TRBJ2-1, with TRBD2 matching over 8 bases. After removal of 4 bases from V and 9 bases from J, the junction contained 17 bases not matched to a gene. The germline V gene encodes CDR1 MNHEY and CDR2 SMNVEV (reference sequence). The CDR3 spans 17 residues. In DNA, the CDR3 is TGTGCCAGCAGTTCCCCGAGATTTGCGGGAGGCCGGGGTGAGCAGTTCTTC. It encodes CASSSPRFAGGRGEQFF.

The chain uses TRBV30 and TRBJ2-7, with no clear D. Trimming removed 3 bases from V and 2 bases from J, with 11 bases in between. Germline loops: CDR1 GTSNPN, CDR2 SVGIG (reference sequence). This CDR3 has 13 amino acids. DNA of the CDR3: TGTGCCTGGAGCCCCCTGGGCCCCTACGAGCAGTACTTC. This encodes CAWSPLGPYEQYF.

The chain employs TRBV28 and TRBJ1-1; possible D gene TRBD1, 5 bases. Per the germline V gene, CDR1 is MDHEN and CDR2 is SYDVKM. The CDR3 covers 14 residues. Trimming stripped 2 bases from V and 1 base from J, with 8 bases between. CDR3 in DNA: TGTGCCAGCAGTTTAGGGGGAGAGAACACTGAAGCTTTCTTT. It is translated as CASSLGGENTEAFF.

The chain combines TRBV28 with TRBJ1-5; D perhaps matches TRBD1 (5 bases). This CDR3 has 19 residues. V lost 5 bases and J lost 5, with 28 bases in between. Germline-derived CDR1 and CDR2 are MDHEN and SYDVKM. The CDR3 spells CASSGVAGGRQLFYQPQHF. CDR3 nucleotides: TGTGCCAGCAGTGGGGTCGCCGGGGGTAGGCAGTTGTTTTATCAGCCCCAGCATTTT.

V and J are TRBV4-2 and TRBJ2-2; D ambiguous. The V end was cut by 4 bases, the J end by 3 bases, with 9 bases between. The CDR3 is 14 residues long. Germline V gives CDR1 LGHNA, CDR2 YNFKEQ. For the CDR3, the DNA is TGTGCCAGCAGCCCCACATTTTACACCGGGGAGCTGTTTTTT. Protein product: CASSPTFYTGELFF.

There are a few counts of this clone. The gene calls are TRBV27 and TRBJ1-2, with D perhaps TRBD1 (5 bases). Germline CDR1 is MNHEY and CDR2 is SMNVEV (reference sequence). This CDR3 has 13 amino acids. Trimming shortened V by 6 bases and J by 8 bases, and 16 bases separated the two germline ends. In DNA, the CDR3 is TGTGCCAGCAGCCATGGGGGGAGAGACGGCTACACCTTC. Translation gives CASSHGGRDGYTF.

As regards this clone: The same CDR3 is also encoded by other DNA sequences in this sample. The gene calls are TRBV7-9 and TRBJ1-1; D remains unclear. The ends were cut back, 1 base at V and 8 bases at J, with 8 bases in the middle. Germline V gene data show CDR1 as SEHNR and CDR2 as FQNEAQ (reference sequence). This CDR3 region has 12 residues. For the CDR3, the DNA is TGTGCCAGCAGCTTAGGAACCCCCGAAGCTTTCTTT. Translated: CASSLGTPEAFF.

The CDR3 loop reads CASSQTGATNEKLFF. CDR3 DNA sequence: TGTGCCAGCAGCCAAACAGGCGCAACTAATGAAAAACTGTTTTTT. The chain joins TRBV9 to TRBJ1-4; D is perhaps TRBD1 (5 bases). From germline, CDR1 is SGDLS and CDR2 YYNGEE. Trimming removed 4 bases at V and 0 bases at J, with 10 bases between. The CDR3 covers 15 residues.

CDR3 residues: CASSKVYPLAGSFSYEQYF. CDR3 DNA sequence: TGTGCCAGCAGCAAAGTCTATCCGCTAGCGGGGTCCTTCTCCTACGAGCAGTACTTC. This chain joins TRBV21-1 and TRBJ2-7; the table's D gene call, TRBD2, was not cross checked with the DNA. TRBV21-1 is a recognized pseudogene. This CDR3 is built from 19 residues.

The V gene is TRBV7-6, the J gene TRBJ2-3, with D unclear. Trimming took 1 base from V and 2 from J, leaving 10 bases between them. There are 15 residues in the CDR3. Germline CDR1 reads SGHVS; CDR2 reads FNYEAQ. The CDR3 protein is CASSLEAETTDTQYF. The CDR3 DNA reads TGTGCCAGCAGCTTAGAAGCAGAAACCACAGATACGCAGTATTTT.